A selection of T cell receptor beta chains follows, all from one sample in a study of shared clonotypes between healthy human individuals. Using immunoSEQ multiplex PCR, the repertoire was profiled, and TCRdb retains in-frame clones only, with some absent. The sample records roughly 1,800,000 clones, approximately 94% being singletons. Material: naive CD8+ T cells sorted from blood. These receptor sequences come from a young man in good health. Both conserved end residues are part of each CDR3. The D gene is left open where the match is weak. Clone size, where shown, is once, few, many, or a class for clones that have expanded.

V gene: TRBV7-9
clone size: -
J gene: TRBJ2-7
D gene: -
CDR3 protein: CASSLPGVTEQYF
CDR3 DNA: TGTGCCAGCAGCCTCCCCGGCGTAACCGAGCAGTACTTC

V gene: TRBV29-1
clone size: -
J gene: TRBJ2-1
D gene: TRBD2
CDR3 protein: CSFGLAGGNEQFF
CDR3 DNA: TGCAGCTTTGGACTAGCGGGAGGCAATGAGCAGTTCTTC

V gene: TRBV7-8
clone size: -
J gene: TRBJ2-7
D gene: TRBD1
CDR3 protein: CASSFSPGQVYEQYF
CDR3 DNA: TGTGCCAGCAGCTTTTCCCCGGGACAGGTCTACGAGCAGTACTTC

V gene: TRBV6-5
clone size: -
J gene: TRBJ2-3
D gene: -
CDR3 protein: CASSWGESDTDTQYF
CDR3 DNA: TGTGCCAGCAGTTGGGGGGAAAGCGACACAGATACGCAGTATTTT

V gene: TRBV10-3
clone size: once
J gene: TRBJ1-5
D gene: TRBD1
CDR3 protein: CAISESPGGTDQPQHF
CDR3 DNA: TGTGCCATCAGTGAGTCTCCAGGGGGCACGGATCAGCCCCAGCATTTT

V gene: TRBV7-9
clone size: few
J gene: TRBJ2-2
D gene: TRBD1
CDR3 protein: CASSSGGYAGELFF
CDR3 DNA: TGTGCCAGCAGCTCAGGGGGCTACGCCGGGGAGCTGTTTTTT

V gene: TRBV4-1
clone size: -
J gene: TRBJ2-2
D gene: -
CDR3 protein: CASSQARGTPNTGELFF
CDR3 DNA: TGCGCCAGCAGCCAAGCGAGGGGGACTCCCAACACCGGGGAGCTGTTTTTT

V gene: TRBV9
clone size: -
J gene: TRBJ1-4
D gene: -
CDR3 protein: CASSGGWGQGANEKLFF
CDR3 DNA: TGTGCCAGCAGCGGGGGTTGGGGCCAGGGAGCTAATGAAAAACTGTTTTTT

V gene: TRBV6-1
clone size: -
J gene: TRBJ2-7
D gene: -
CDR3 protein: CASSEGVAYEQYF
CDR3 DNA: TGTGCCAGCAGTGAAGGGGTAGCCTACGAGCAGTACTTC

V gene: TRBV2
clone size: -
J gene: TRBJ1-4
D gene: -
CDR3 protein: CAIRDANNEKLFF
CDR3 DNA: TGTGCCATCCGGGACGCTAATAATGAAAAACTGTTTTTT

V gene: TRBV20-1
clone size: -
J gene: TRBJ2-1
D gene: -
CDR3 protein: CSASAGMVQFF
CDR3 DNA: TGCAGTGCTAGTGCCGGGATGGTGCAGTTCTTC

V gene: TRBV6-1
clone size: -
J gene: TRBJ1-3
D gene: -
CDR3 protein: CASSEKAINSGNTIYF
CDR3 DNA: TGTGCCAGCAGTGAAAAGGCAATTAACTCTGGAAACACCATATATTTT

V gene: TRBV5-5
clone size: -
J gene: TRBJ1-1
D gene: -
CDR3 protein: CASSPPGGTEAFF
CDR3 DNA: TGTGCCAGCAGCCCTCCGGGAGGGACTGAAGCTTTCTTT

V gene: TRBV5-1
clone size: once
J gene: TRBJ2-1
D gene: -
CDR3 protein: CASSSGVGRDYNEQFF
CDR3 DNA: TGCGCCAGCAGCTCTGGGGTGGGACGGGACTACAATGAGCAGTTCTTC

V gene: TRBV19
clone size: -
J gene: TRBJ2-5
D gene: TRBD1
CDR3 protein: CASSTFLETGEETQYF
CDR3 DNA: TGTGCCAGTAGTACCTTTCTAGAGACAGGGGAAGAGACCCAGTACTTC

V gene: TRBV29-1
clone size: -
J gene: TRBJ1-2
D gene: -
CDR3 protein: CSVYQGPTSPNYGYTF
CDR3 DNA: TGCAGCGTTTACCAGGGGCCCACCTCCCCCAACTATGGCTACACCTTC